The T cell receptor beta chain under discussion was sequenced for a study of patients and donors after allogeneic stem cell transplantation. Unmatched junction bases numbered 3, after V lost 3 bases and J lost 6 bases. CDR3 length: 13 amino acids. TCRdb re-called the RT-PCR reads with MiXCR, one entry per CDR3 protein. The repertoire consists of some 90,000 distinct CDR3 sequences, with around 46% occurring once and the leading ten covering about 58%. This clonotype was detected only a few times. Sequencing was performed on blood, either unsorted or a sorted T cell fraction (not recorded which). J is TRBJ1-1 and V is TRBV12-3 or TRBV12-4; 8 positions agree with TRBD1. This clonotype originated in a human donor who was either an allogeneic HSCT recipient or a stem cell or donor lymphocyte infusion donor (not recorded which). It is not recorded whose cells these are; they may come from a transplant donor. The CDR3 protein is CASSFPGGSEAFF. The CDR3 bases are TGTGCCAGCAGTTTCCCAGGGGGCTCTGAAGCTTTCTTT.